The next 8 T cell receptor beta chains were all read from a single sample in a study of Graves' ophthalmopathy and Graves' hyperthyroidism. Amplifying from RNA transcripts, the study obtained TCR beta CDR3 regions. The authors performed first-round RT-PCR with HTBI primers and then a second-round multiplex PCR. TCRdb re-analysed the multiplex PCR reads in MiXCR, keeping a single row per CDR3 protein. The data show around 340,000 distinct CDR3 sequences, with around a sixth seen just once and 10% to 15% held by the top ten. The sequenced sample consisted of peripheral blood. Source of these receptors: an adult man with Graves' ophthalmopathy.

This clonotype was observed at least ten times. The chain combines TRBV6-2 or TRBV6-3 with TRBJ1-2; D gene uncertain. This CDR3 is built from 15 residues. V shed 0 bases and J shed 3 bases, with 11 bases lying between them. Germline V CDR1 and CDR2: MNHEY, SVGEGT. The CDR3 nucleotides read TGTGCCAGCAGTTACTCGATCGGAGGCCACTATGGCTACACCTTC. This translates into CASSYSIGGHYGYTF.

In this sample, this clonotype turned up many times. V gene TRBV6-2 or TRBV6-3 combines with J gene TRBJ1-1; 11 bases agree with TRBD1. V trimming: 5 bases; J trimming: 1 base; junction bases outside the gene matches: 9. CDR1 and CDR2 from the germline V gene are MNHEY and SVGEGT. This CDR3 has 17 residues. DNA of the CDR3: TGTGCCAGCAGTAGCCCGGACAGGGGGCGCGGGAACACTGAAGCTTTCTTT. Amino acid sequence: CASSSPDRGRGNTEAFF.

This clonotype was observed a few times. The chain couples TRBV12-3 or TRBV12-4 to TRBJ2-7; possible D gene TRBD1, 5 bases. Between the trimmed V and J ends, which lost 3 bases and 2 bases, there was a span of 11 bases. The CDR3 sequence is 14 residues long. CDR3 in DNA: TGTGCCAGCAGTTTTTCAGGGTTTACCTACGAGCAGTACTTC. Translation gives CASSFSGFTYEQYF.

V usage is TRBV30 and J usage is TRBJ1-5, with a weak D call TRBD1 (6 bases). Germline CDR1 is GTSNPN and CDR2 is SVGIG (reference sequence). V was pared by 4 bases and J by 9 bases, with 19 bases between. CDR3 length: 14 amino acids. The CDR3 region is CAWTQGLSGWPQHF. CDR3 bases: TGTGCCTGGACACAGGGCCTTAGCGGGTGGCCCCAGCATTTT.

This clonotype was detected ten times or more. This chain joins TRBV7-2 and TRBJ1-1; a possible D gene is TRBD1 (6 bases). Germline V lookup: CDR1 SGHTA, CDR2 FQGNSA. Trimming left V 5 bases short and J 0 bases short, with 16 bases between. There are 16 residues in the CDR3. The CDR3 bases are TGTGCCAGCAGCCGACCCGGGAGGGACATGAACACTGAAGCTTTCTTT. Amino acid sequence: CASSRPGRDMNTEAFF.

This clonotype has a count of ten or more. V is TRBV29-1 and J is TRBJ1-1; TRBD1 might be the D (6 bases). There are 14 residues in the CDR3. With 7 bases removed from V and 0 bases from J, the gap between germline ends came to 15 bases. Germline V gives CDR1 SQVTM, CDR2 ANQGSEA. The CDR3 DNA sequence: TGCAGCGCTGCCGGGGGGCGGGTGAACACTGAAGCTTTCTTT. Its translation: CSAAGGRVNTEAFF.

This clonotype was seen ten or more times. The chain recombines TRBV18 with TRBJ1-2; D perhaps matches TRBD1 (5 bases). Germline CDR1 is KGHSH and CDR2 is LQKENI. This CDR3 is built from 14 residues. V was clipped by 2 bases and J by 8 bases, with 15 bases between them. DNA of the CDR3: TGTGCCAGCTCACCAAGCCAGGGACTGGTAGGCTACACCTTC. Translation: CASSPSQGLVGYTF.

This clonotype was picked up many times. Here the CDR3 reads CASSRGRGYTEAFF. In nucleotides, the CDR3 is TGTGCCAGCAGCCGGGGCAGGGGTTACACTGAAGCTTTCTTT. The rearrangement uses TRBV3-1 and TRBJ1-1; D perhaps matches TRBD1 (6 bases). Germline V gene sequence: CDR1 LGHDT, CDR2 YNNKEL (reference sequence). The CDR3 spans 14 residues. Trimming cost V 4 bases and J 3 bases, with 12 bases left between them.